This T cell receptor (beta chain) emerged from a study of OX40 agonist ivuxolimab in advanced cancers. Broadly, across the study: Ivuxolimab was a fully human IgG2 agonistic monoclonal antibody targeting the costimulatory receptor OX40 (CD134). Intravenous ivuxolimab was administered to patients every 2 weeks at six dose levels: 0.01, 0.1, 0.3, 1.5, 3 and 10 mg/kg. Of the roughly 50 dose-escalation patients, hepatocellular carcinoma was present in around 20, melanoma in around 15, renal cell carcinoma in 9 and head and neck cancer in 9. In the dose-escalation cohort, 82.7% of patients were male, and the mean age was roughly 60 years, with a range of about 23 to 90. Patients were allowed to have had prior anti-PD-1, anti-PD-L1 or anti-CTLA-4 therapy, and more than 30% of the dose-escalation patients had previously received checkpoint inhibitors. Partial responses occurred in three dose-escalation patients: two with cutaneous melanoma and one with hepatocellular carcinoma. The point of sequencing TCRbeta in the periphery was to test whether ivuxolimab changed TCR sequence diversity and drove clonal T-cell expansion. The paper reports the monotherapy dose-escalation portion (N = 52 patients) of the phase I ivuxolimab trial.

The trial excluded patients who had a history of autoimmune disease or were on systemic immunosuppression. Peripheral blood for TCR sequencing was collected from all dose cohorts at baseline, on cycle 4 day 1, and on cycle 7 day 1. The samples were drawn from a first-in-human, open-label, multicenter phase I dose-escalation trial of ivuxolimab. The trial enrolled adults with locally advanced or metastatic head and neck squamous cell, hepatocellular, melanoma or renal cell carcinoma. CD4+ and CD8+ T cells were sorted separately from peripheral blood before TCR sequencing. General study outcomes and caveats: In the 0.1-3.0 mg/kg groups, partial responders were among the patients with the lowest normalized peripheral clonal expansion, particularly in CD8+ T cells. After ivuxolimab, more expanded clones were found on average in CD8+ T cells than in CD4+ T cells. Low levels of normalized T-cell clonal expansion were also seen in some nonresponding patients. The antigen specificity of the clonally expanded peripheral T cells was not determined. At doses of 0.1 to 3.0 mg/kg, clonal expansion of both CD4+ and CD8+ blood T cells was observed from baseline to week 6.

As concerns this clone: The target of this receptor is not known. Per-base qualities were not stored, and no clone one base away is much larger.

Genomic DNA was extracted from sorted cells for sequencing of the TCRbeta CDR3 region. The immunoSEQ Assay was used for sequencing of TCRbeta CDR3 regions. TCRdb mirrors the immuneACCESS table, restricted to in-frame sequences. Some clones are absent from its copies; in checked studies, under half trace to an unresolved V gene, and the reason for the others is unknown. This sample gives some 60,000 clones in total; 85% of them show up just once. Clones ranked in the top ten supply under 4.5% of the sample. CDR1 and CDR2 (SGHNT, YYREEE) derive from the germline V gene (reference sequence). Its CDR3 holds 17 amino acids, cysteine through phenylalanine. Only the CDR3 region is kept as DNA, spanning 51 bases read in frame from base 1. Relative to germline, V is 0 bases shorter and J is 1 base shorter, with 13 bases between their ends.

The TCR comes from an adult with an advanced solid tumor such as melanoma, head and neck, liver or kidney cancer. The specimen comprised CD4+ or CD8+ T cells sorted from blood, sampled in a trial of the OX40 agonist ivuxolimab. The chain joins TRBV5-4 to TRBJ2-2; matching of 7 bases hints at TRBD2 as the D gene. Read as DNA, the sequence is TGTGCCAGCAGCTTGGGGGGGCTAGCGGAGAACACCGGGGAGCTGTTTTTT. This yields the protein CASSLGGLAENTGELFF.